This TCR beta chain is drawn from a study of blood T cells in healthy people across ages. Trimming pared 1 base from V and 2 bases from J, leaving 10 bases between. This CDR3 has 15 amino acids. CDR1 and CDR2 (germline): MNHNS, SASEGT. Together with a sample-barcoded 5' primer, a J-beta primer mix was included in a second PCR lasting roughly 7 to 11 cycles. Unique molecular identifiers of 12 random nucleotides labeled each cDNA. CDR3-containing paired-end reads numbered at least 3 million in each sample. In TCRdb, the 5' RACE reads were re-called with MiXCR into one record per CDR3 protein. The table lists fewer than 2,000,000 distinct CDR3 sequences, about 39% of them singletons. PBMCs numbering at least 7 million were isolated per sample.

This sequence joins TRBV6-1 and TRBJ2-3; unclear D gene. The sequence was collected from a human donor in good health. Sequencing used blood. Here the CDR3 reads CASSEVRYSTDTQYF. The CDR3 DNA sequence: TGTGCCAGCAGTGAAGTTCGCTACTCCACAGATACGCAGTATTTT.